Listed here are 18 T cell receptor beta chains from one sample, sequenced in a study of CD8+ T cells in alopecia areata. cDNA serving as the sequencing template came from extracted, reverse transcribed RNA. Produced via immunoSEQ multiplex PCR; TCRdb's table is partial and in-frame only. The sample has about 120,000 clones, less than 45% seen once. Sequenced material: CD4+ T cells sorted from blood. These receptors all come from a human donor with alopecia areata.

The chain is built from TRBV23-1 and TRBJ2-1, with D uncertain. TRBV23-1 is reported as an ORF; its role is uncertain. This CDR3 is built from 11 residues. Trimming stripped 8 bases from V and 9 bases from J, with 11 bases between. The CDR3 bases are TGCGCCAGCTTTTGGGTAGCTGAGCAGTTCTTC. It encodes CASFWVAEQFF.

This clone turned up a few times. The gene calls are TRBV19 and TRBJ1-2; D gene unclear. Per the germline V gene, CDR1 is LNHDA and CDR2 is SQIVND (reference sequence). Trimming stripped 1 base from V and 2 bases from J, with 8 bases between. The CDR3 length is 14 residues. The CDR3 DNA is TGTGCCAGTAGTATAGGAACACAGAACTATGGCTACACCTTC. Residues: CASSIGTQNYGYTF.

This rearrangement joins TRBV4-1 to TRBJ2-1; D gene unclear. V was clipped by 1 base and J by 10 bases, with 11 bases between them. This CDR3 comprises 13 residues. Germline loops: CDR1 MGHRA, CDR2 YSYEKL. The CDR3 coding sequence is TGCGCCAGCAGCCAAGTCCCGGTCGACGAGCAGTTCTTC. Protein: CASSQVPVDEQFF.

This chain links TRBV2 with TRBJ2-3; D is ambiguous. V lost 8 bases and J 4 bases, leaving 7 bases between the germline ends. CDR3 length equals 11 residues. Per germline, CDR1 SNHLY and CDR2 FYNNEI. CDR3 region: CASVLSDTQYF. In DNA form, the CDR3 reads TGTGCCAGCGTTCTCTCAGATACGCAGTATTTT.

The table lists this clone with a few counts. CDR3 residues: CASSENSPLHF. Here the CDR3 DNA reads TGTGCCAGCAGCGAAAATTCACCCCTCCACTTT. V and J are TRBV7-2 and TRBJ1-6; no reliable D call. CDR1 and CDR2 (germline): SGHTA, FQGNSA. The CDR3 spans 11 residues. Trimming stripped 5 bases from V and 7 bases from J, with 3 bases between.

This clone was detected a few times. The chain joins TRBV7-2 to TRBJ2-2, with D possibly matching TRBD1 (6 bases). The germline V gene has CDR1 SGHTA and CDR2 FQGNSA. The CDR3 is 11 amino acids. V was shortened by 9 bases and J by 7 bases, with 9 bases between the two germline ends. The CDR3 protein is CARGAGGELFF. Written as DNA, the CDR3 is TGTGCCAGGGGGGCTGGCGGGGAGCTGTTTTTT.

The V gene is TRBV11-2, the J gene TRBJ2-3, with 12 bases identical to TRBD2. Germline values: CDR1 SGHAT, CDR2 FQNNGV. V lost 5 bases, J lost 5 bases, and 2 bases stayed unmatched. CDR3 length equals 14 residues. This chain's CDR3 is CASSLAGGVDTQYF. The CDR3 coding sequence is TGTGCCAGCAGCCTAGCGGGGGGGGTAGATACGCAGTATTTT.

This clone was detected many times. This chain links TRBV9 with TRBJ2-3; no clear D gene. This CDR3 is built from 14 residues. The V gene lost 4 bases and the J gene lost 1 base, with 10 bases spanning the gap. Germline lookup yields CDR1 SGDLS and CDR2 YYNGEE. This chain's CDR3 is CASSTEPRTDTQYF. The CDR3 region has the DNA TGTGCCAGCAGCACCGAGCCCCGCACAGATACGCAGTATTTT.

The chain recombines TRBV20-1 with TRBJ1-1; D is unclear. Trimming stripped 8 bases from V and 11 bases from J, with 18 bases between. The CDR3 is 11 residues long. The germline V gene has CDR1 DFQATT and CDR2 SNEGSKA (reference sequence). CDR3: CSSSSNPGAFF. The CDR3 region has the DNA TGCAGTTCCTCCTCAAACCCGGGGGCTTTCTTT.

This clone has only a few counts. The rearrangement uses TRBV30 and TRBJ2-7; D may be TRBD2 (6 bases). Germline assignment: CDR1 GTSNPN and CDR2 SVGIG (reference sequence). This CDR3 spans 11 amino acids. Here the CDR3 reads CSYGSSYEQYF. For the CDR3, the DNA is TGTTCCTACGGGAGCTCCTACGAGCAGTACTTC. Together with reference TRBV30 and TRBJ2-7, the CDR3 gives the full variable domain: SQTIHQWPATLVQPVGSPLSLECTVEGTSNPNLYWYRQAAGRGLQLLFYSVGIGQISSEVPQNLSASRPQDRQFILSSKKLLLSDSGFYLCSYGSSYEQYFGPGTRLTVT.

The chain carries TRBV29-1 and TRBJ1-1, with D uncertain. Deletions cut 3 bases from V and 8 bases from J, with 13 bases between. Germline CDR1 SQVTM, CDR2 ANQGSEA. The CDR3 has 12 amino acids. This chain's CDR3 is CSVDSGRVEAFF. The CDR3 DNA reads as TGCAGCGTTGATTCGGGTCGCGTCGAAGCTTTCTTT.

The genes are TRBV30 and TRBJ2-5; 7 nucleotides align to TRBD2. The junction had 5 bases not matched to a gene; V was cut back by 2 bases and J by 5 bases. In germline, CDR1 is GTSNPN, CDR2 SVGIG (reference sequence). The CDR3 spans 13 residues. The CDR3 region has the DNA TGTGCCTGGAGTTGGGCGGGAGTGGAGACCCAGTACTTC. This encodes CAWSWAGVETQYF.

The CDR3, as DNA: TGTGCCAGCAGCGTAATGGGGGTTGGCACTGAAGCTTTCTTT. Protein product: CASSVMGVGTEAFF. This chain uses TRBV7-2 with TRBJ1-1; TRBD1 is a possible D gene (5 bases). This CDR3 comprises 14 residues. CDR1 and CDR2 from the germline V gene are SGHTA and FQGNSA. V lost 5 bases and J 4 bases, leaving 14 bases between the germline ends. Full variable domain (remainder filled in from reference TRBV7-2 and TRBJ1-1): GAGVSQSPSNKVTEKGKDVELRCDPISGHTALYWYRQSLGQGLEFLIYFQGNSAPDKSGLPSDRFSAERTGGSVSTLTIQRTQQEDSAVYLCASSVMGVGTEAFFGQGTRLTVV.

The rearrangement links TRBV28 to TRBJ2-1, with TRBD2 matching 8 bases. The CDR3 contains 15 residues. The germline V gene encodes CDR1 MDHEN and CDR2 SYDVKM. Trimming at V came to 5 bases and at J to 6 bases, leaving 9 bases not matched to a gene. CDR3 sequence (DNA): TGTGCCAGCAGTGCCACCGGGACTAGGACCAATGAGCAGTTCTTC. It specifies CASSATGTRTNEQFF. Full variable domain (outside the CDR3, taken from reference TRBV28 and TRBJ2-1): DVKVTQSSRYLVKRTGEKVFLECVQDMDHENMFWYRQDPGLGLRLIYFSYDVKMKEKGDIPEGYSVSREKKERFSLILESASTNQTSMYLCASSATGTRTNEQFFGPGTRLTVL.

The chain has TRBV9 and TRBJ2-7; no definite D call. Germline V lookup: CDR1 SGDLS, CDR2 YYNGEE. The CDR3 is made up of 9 amino acids. Here the CDR3 DNA reads TGTGCCAGCAGCGGAACCGAGCGTGTC. It translates to CASSGTERV.

V usage is TRBV29-1 and J usage is TRBJ1-2; TRBD1 aligns across 7 bases. The CDR3 spans 12 residues. With V trimmed by 5 bases and J by 2 bases, 2 bases remained unmatched. The germline V gene has CDR1 SQVTM and CDR2 ANQGSEA. In nucleotides, the CDR3 is TGCAGCGTTAGGACAGGCAACTATGGCTACACCTTC. Amino acid sequence: CSVRTGNYGYTF.

This clone has more than one count but fewer than ten. Other DNA sequences in the same sample also yield this CDR3. The gene calls are TRBV2 and TRBJ2-3; 7 positions agree with TRBD1. After removal of 5 bases from V and 0 bases from J, the junction contained 2 bases not matched to a gene. Germline V gene data show CDR1 as SNHLY and CDR2 as FYNNEI. The CDR3 has 14 residues. This CDR3 reads CASSRQGSTDTQYF. CDR3 bases: TGTGCCAGCAGTCGACAGGGAAGCACAGATACGCAGTATTTT.

This sequence joins TRBV29-1 and TRBJ1-1; maybe TRBD1 (6 bases). Per germline, CDR1 SQVTM and CDR2 ANQGSEA. V dropped 4 bases and J dropped 4 bases, with 19 bases sitting between them. This CDR3 has 15 residues. The CDR3 sequence: CSVVSRGASPTEAFF. CDR3 coding DNA: TGCAGCGTTGTCTCTCGGGGGGCAAGTCCCACTGAAGCTTTCTTT.